This is a list of T cell receptor beta chains from one sample in a study of regulatory T cells in long-lasting Graves disease. TCRdb re-called the multiplex PCR reads through MiXCR, storing one row per CDR3 protein. The top ten clones hold about 42% of a sample with 500,000 to 800,000 distinct CDR3 sequences, around 30% of them seen once. The sample in question was peripheral blood mononuclear cells (PBMCs), obtained when the disease was refractory, from a patient treated with antithyroid drugs. Every receptor here comes from a female donor with Graves disease. CDR3s include the opening cysteine and the closing phenylalanine or tryptophan. The D gene is left open where the match is weak. The size entry is marked missing in some rows and otherwise reads once, few, many or a size class.

clone size	J gene	D gene	V gene	CDR3 protein	CDR3 DNA
NA	TRBJ1-2	NA	TRBV30	CAWSAGQGAGYTF	TGTGCCTGGAGTGCGGGCCAGGGCGCTGGCTACACCTTC
many	TRBJ1-5	NA	TRBV6-5	CASSYSRNQPQHF	TGTGCCAGCAGTTACTCGAGGAATCAGCCCCAGCATTTT
NA	TRBJ1-1	NA	TRBV30	CAWGTRNTEAFF	TGTGCCTGGGGAACACGGAACACTGAAGCTTTCTTT
few	TRBJ2-5	TRBD2	TRBV13	CASSERLAETQYF	TGTGCCAGCAGCGAAAGACTAGCTGAGACCCAGTACTTC
many	TRBJ1-2	TRBD1	TRBV7-9	CASSSFRGDDYGYTF	TGTGCCAGCAGCTCTTTCAGGGGGGACGACTATGGCTACACCTTC
few	TRBJ1-2	TRBD1	TRBV5-8	CASSLLRQGDYGYTF	TGTGCCAGCAGCTTGCTGAGACAGGGAGACTATGGCTACACCTTC
many	TRBJ1-6	TRBD1	TRBV6-1	CASRGQGVAYNSPLHF	TGTGCCAGCAGGGGACAGGGGGTCGCCTATAATTCACCCCTCCACTTT
NA	TRBJ2-1	NA	TRBV10-3	CAISGSPEGDTYNEQFF	TGTGCCATCAGTGGTAGTCCGGAAGGGGACACCTACAATGAGCAGTTCTTC
once	TRBJ2-7	NA	TRBV29-1	CSVEYTYEQYF	TGCAGCGTTGAATATACGTACGAGCAGTACTTC
NA	TRBJ1-4	TRBD1	TRBV6-1	CASAGTGGSEKLFF	TGTGCCAGCGCCGGGACAGGGGGGAGTGAAAAACTGTTTTTT
many	TRBJ1-2	TRBD1	TRBV28	CASSLWGTGEYGYTF	TGTGCCAGCAGTTTATGGGGAACAGGGGAGTATGGCTACACCTTC
many	TRBJ2-7	TRBD2	TRBV12-3/TRBV12-4	CASRDGGRYEQYF	TGTGCCAGCAGGGACGGGGGGAGATACGAGCAGTACTTC
few	TRBJ2-7	NA	TRBV7-3	CASSLDAGPYEQYF	TGTGCCAGCAGCTTAGACGCCGGGCCCTACGAGCAGTACTTC
many	TRBJ2-7	NA	TRBV12-3/TRBV12-4	CASSITGIYEQYF	TGTGCCAGCAGTATCACAGGGATATACGAGCAGTACTTC
few	TRBJ1-5	NA	TRBV19	CASSFPASNQPQHF	TGTGCCAGTAGTTTCCCGGCTAGCAATCAGCCCCAGCATTTT
few	TRBJ2-7	NA	TRBV24-1	CATSALRGQNYEQYF	TGTGCCACCAGTGCCCTCCGGGGCCAAAACTACGAGCAGTACTTC
NA	TRBJ2-3	NA	TRBV2	CASSEGSRTDTQYF	TGTGCCAGCAGTGAGGGGTCTCGCACAGATACGCAGTATTTT
few	TRBJ2-1	TRBD2	TRBV15	CATSKAGAVDNEQFF	TGTGCCACCAGTAAAGCGGGAGCAGTTGACAATGAGCAGTTCTTC
NA	TRBJ1-6	NA	TRBV18	CASSPPQEQPLHF	TGTGCCAGCTCACCTCCCCAGGAGCAACCCCTCCACTTT
NA	TRBJ2-1	NA	TRBV28	CASSPIHRTSYNGQFF	TGTGCCAGCAGCCCGATCCACAGGACCTCCTACAATGGGCAGTTCTTC
NA	TRBJ1-1	TRBD1	TRBV12-3/TRBV12-4	CASSRDRGPGTEAFF	TGTGCCAGCAGCCGGGACAGGGGGCCGGGCACTGAAGCTTTCTTT
NA	TRBJ2-7	NA	TRBV6-5	CASSYEVADAYEQYF	TGTGCCAGCAGTTACGAGGTAGCGGACGCCTACGAGCAGTACTTC
many	TRBJ1-5	NA	TRBV28	CASSLEGGIIGQPQHF	TGTGCCAGCAGTTTAGAGGGAGGGATTATCGGTCAGCCCCAGCATTTT
NA	TRBJ1-4	NA	TRBV6-2/TRBV6-3	CASKRREEKLFF	TGTGCCAGCAAAAGGCGAGAGGAAAAACTGTTTTTT
NA	TRBJ2-7	TRBD1	TRBV6-1	CASRGGSLSYEQYF	TGTGCCAGCAGAGGGGGCTCATTATCCTACGAGCAGTACTTC
NA	TRBJ1-4	NA	TRBV18	CASSPGQFGEKLFF	TGTGCCAGCTCACCTGGGCAGTTTGGCGAAAAACTGTTTTTT
NA	TRBJ1-2	NA	TRBV20-1	CSASHINYGYTF	TGCAGTGCTAGTCATATTAACTATGGCTACACCTTC
NA	TRBJ2-1	NA	TRBV11-3	CASSPRVARGNEQFF	TGTGCCAGCAGCCCACGCGTGGCGAGGGGCAATGAGCAGTTCTTC
many	TRBJ2-5	NA	TRBV6-1	CASRGSETQYF	TGTGCCAGCAGGGGTAGCGAGACCCAGTACTTC
few	TRBJ2-7	TRBD1	TRBV12-3/TRBV12-4	CASTSGTGASYEQYF	TGTGCCAGCACCTCCGGGACAGGGGCCAGCTACGAGCAGTACTTC
few	TRBJ2-7	TRBD2	TRBV6-1	CASRIAGGPTYEQYF	TGTGCCAGCAGGATAGCGGGAGGCCCCACCTACGAGCAGTACTTC
many	TRBJ2-7	TRBD1	TRBV28	CASSPGQGAREQYF	TGTGCCAGCAGTCCGGGACAGGGGGCTAGGGAGCAGTACTTC
few	TRBJ1-2	TRBD1	TRBV2	CASLGDRGRRGYTF	TGTGCCAGCCTAGGAGACAGGGGGCGTAGGGGCTACACCTTC
NA	TRBJ1-6	NA	TRBV5-1	CASSTDRPGNSPLHF	TGCGCCAGCAGTACCGACAGGCCGGGGAATTCACCCCTCCACTTT
few	TRBJ1-1	NA	TRBV12-3/TRBV12-4	CASSIGLPNTEAFF	TGTGCCAGCAGTATAGGTCTGCCGAACACTGAAGCTTTCTTT
NA	TRBJ1-1	TRBD1	TRBV7-9	CASSSGQGVNTEAFF	TGTGCCAGCAGCTCGGGACAGGGGGTGAACACTGAAGCTTTCTTT
NA	TRBJ1-1	NA	TRBV20-1	CSARDTGVLNTEAFF	TGCAGTGCCCGGGACACAGGCGTTTTGAACACTGAAGCTTTCTTT
NA	TRBJ1-2	NA	TRBV7-2	CASSLDRGPSSYAF	TGTGCCAGCAGCTTAGACCGGGGGCCTTCCTCGTACGCCTTC
NA	TRBJ1-1	NA	TRBV7-3	CASSLVDTNTEAFF	TGTGCCAGCAGCTTGGTGGACACAAACACTGAAGCTTTCTTT
few	TRBJ1-2	TRBD1	TRBV28	CASSLSAGQGADGYTF	TGTGCCAGCAGTTTATCTGCGGGACAGGGGGCAGATGGCTACACCTTC
NA	TRBJ2-7	TRBD2	TRBV3-1	CASSPGLAGGPPYEQYF	TGTGCCAGCAGCCCGGGACTAGCGGGAGGGCCTCCCTACGAGCAGTACTTC
NA	TRBJ2-7	NA	TRBV20-1	CSALSPYEQYF	TGCAGTGCTTTGAGTCCCTACGAGCAGTACTTC
many	TRBJ2-5	NA	TRBV18	CASSPPGGETQYF	TGTGCCAGCAGCCCCCCGGGCGGTGAGACCCAGTACTTC
few	TRBJ1-3	NA	TRBV12-3/TRBV12-4	CASSFLASAPGNTIYF	TGTGCCAGCAGTTTTTTGGCCTCCGCACCTGGAAACACCATATATTTT
many	TRBJ1-4	NA	TRBV28	CASSLRTSREKLFF	TGTGCCAGCAGTTTAAGGACATCTCGTGAAAAACTGTTTTTT
few	TRBJ2-7	TRBD2	TRBV12-5	CASGFSGSEQYF	TGTGCTAGTGGCTTTAGCGGGAGCGAGCAGTACTTC
NA	TRBJ2-7	TRBD2	TRBV6-5	CASSSLAGPKEQYF	TGTGCCAGCAGTTCCCTAGCGGGCCCCAAGGAGCAGTACTTC
NA	TRBJ1-5	TRBD1	TRBV19	CASSNYRGSNQPQHF	TGTGCCAGTAGTAACTACAGGGGAAGCAATCAGCCCCAGCATTTT
NA	TRBJ2-1	NA	TRBV12-3/TRBV12-4	CASTTGYNEQFF	TGTGCCAGCACCACAGGGTACAATGAGCAGTTCTTC
NA	TRBJ1-2	NA	TRBV12-3/TRBV12-4	CASKAGPSGGYTF	TGTGCCAGCAAGGCAGGCCCCTCGGGTGGCTACACCTTC
few	TRBJ1-5	NA	TRBV20-1	CSASQSYSNQPQHF	TGCAGTGCTAGTCAGTCTTATAGCAATCAGCCCCAGCATTTT
NA	TRBJ1-1	NA	TRBV27	CASRQGMVTEAFF	TGTGCCAGCAGACAGGGAATGGTCACTGAAGCTTTCTTT
many	TRBJ2-5	NA	TRBV28	CASGLGNQETQYF	TGTGCCAGCGGTTTGGGAAACCAAGAGACCCAGTACTTC
NA	TRBJ2-2	NA	TRBV29-1	CSVNSGELFF	TGCAGCGTGAATAGCGGGGAGCTGTTTTTT
NA	TRBJ2-5	NA	TRBV7-9	CASSLALDHAWTQYF	TGTGCCAGCAGCTTAGCGCTAGACCACGCATGGACCCAGTACTTC